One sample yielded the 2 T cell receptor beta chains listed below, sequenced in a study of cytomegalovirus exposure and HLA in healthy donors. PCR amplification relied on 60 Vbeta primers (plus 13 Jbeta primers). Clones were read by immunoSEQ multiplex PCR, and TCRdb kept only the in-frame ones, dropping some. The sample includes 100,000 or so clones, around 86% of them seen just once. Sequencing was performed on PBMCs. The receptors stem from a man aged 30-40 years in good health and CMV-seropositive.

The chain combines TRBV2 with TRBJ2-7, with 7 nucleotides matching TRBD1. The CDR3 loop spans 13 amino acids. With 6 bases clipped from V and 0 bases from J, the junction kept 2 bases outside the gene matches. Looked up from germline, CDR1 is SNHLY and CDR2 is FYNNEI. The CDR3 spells CASSRDSSYEQYF. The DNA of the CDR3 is TGTGCCAGCAGCCGGGACAGCTCCTACGAGCAGTACTTC.

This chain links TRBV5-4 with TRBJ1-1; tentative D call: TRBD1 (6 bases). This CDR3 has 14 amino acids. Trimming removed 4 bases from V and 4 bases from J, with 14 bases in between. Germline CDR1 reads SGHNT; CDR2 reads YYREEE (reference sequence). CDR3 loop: CASSGGRAGTEAFF. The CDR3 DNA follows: TGTGCCAGCAGCGGGGGCAGGGCGGGCACTGAAGCTTTCTTT.